This entry concerns a single TCR beta chain. What it binds is unknown. The CDR3 sequence is 12 residues long. With 5 bases removed from V and 5 bases from J, the gap between germline ends came to 10 bases. Germline-derived CDR1 and CDR2 are GTSNPN and SVGIG (reference sequence). TCRdb reprocessed the 5' RACE reads with MiXCR, giving one entry per CDR3 protein. The table lists 150,000 to 200,000 distinct CDR3 sequences, about a sixth of them singletons, with 2% to 2.5% in the top ten. The entry originates in a study of T-cell memory formation after mild COVID-19. General study results and limits: CD4/CD8 balance held among clones contracting day 15 to 85, and later expanders leaned CD4+. There were some responding clones in pre-infection memory, which suggested that cross-reactive memory had joined. Among CD4+ contracting clones, most were CM and EM, and CD8+ ones EMRA.

This chain connects TRBV30 to TRBJ2-1; D remains unclear. Sequencing was done on a sample of PBMCs or a T cell subset sorted from them (not recorded which). This receptor was identified in an adult woman who had mild COVID-19 (a few samples of this study predate the infection). Cell type and time point are not known. The CDR3 bases are TGTGCCTGGTGCCTACTTAACAATGAGCAGTTCTTC. Amino acid sequence: CAWCLLNNEQFF.